This T cell receptor (beta chain) was identified in a study of memory B cells and T cells in multiple sclerosis. CFSE-dim autoproliferating and CFSE-high non-proliferating T cells from unstimulated culture were sequenced separately. Pooled replicate wells came from some 50 million CFSE-labeled PBMCs cultured roughly seven days without stimulus. PBMCs were labeled with approximately 0.53 uM CFSE and cultured without exogenous stimuli. Note on this clone: Its antigen is currently unknown.

Germline loops: CDR1 LNHDA, CDR2 SQIVND (reference sequence). The CDR3 is made up of 15 amino acids. J gave up 8 bases and V 5 bases, and 9 bases lay outside the gene matches. The data were produced by immunoSEQ multiplex PCR, yet TCRdb's version contains in-frame clones alone and is incomplete. The sample includes some 48,000 clones, more than 65% seen only once; the top ten take 0.9% to 1.4%. The TCR originated in a human donor with multiple sclerosis. The chain employs TRBV19 and TRBJ2-1; 10 nucleotides line up with TRBD1. The specimen sequenced was PBMCs from blood kept in culture. The CDR3 region has the DNA TGTGCCAGTAGTCTGGGACAGGGGCTTGTCTATGAGCAGTTCTTC. This sequence encodes CASSLGQGLVYEQFF.